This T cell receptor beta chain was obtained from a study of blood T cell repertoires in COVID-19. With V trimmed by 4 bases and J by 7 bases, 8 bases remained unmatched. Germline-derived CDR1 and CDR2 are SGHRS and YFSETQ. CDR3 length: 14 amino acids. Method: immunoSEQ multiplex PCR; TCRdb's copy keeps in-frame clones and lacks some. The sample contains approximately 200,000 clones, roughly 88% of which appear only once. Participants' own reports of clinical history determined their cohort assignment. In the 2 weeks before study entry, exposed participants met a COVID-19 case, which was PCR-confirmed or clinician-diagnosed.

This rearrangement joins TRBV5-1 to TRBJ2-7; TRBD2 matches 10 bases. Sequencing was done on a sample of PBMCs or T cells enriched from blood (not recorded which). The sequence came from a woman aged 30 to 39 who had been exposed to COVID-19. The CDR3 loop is CASSTLAGAVEQYF. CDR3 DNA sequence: TGCGCCAGCAGCACCCTAGCGGGAGCTGTTGAGCAGTACTTC.